This T cell receptor beta chain was recorded in a study of T cells after yellow fever vaccination. Study overall: Fractions of limited cellularity were prepared by means of SMART-Seq v4 Ultra Low Input.

UMIs were added to TCR cDNA along with a universal primer site when it was made by 5'RACE template switching. MiXCR, run by TCRdb on the 5' RACE reads, gives a single entry per CDR3 protein. The profile shows fewer than 350,000 distinct CDR3 sequences, roughly 9.4% of them singletons. V shed 0 bases and J shed 8 bases, with 5 bases lying between them. This CDR3 spans 12 amino acids. The V gene's germline CDR1 is SGHTA and CDR2 FQGNSA. Study outcomes and limitations: The study noted that FACS-sorted repertoires could contain abundant clonotypes contaminating from the bulk population. Weaker, the secondary response had a peak occurring faster, on day 5 versus 15.

This clonotype was seen a few times. The antigen remains undetermined. Sequences were derived from PBMCs, sampled on the day of the first yellow fever vaccination. This clonotype originated in a man aged 18 to 35 who received the YFV17D yellow fever vaccine. The rearrangement uses TRBV7-2 and TRBJ2-1; the D is unclear. This CDR3 is CASSLASYEQFF. For the CDR3, the DNA is TGTGCCAGCAGCTTAGCTTCGTATGAGCAGTTCTTC.